This section outlines one T cell receptor beta chain sequence together with its context. This entry belongs to a study of cytomegalovirus exposure and HLA in healthy donors. Profiled with immunoSEQ multiplex PCR; TCRdb holds only in-frame clones, not every one. The data contain about 65,000 clones, over 85% of them singletons. V lost 6 bases, J lost 0 bases, and 5 bases stayed unmatched. Germline-derived CDR1 and CDR2 are MNHEY and SMNVEV (reference sequence). The CDR3 runs 15 residues. Input material: PBMCs. This clonotype originated in a young man in good health and CMV-seropositive. V usage is TRBV27 and J usage is TRBJ2-7; 10 nucleotides align to TRBD2. The CDR3 is CASRYLAGGSYEQYF. CDR3 nucleotides: TGTGCCAGCAGGTACTTAGCGGGGGGCTCCTACGAGCAGTACTTC.